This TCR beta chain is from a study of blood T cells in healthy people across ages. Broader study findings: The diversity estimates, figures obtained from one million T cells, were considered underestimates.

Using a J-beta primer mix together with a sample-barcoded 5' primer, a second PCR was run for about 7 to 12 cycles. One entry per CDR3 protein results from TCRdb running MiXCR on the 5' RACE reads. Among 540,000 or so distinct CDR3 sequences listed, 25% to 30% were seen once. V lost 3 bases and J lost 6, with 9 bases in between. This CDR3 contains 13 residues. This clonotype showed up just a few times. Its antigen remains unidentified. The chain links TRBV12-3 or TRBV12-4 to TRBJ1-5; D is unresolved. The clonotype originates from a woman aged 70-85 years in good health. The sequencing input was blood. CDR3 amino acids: CASSFKVGQPQHF. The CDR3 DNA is TGTGCCAGCAGTTTTAAAGTAGGTCAGCCCCAGCATTTT.